This TCR beta chain appears in the sequencing data of a study of graft-versus-host responses after intestinal transplantation (dated by TCRdb to the early 2020s). In terms of the full investigation: Multivisceral, liver-intestinal, or isolated intestinal transplants were received by the recipients. Anti-thymocyte globulin induction was given to all recipients, followed by maintenance tacrolimus and steroids for 2 to 3 years. After intestinal transplantation, graft-versus-host and host-versus-graft alloreactive T cell clones in the graft, circulation and bone marrow were tracked using bulk TCR-beta CDR3 sequencing. Alloreactive clones were identified by sequencing pre-transplant mixed lymphocyte reaction products and comparing these products with unstimulated pre-transplant donor and recipient T cells. Of the roughly 25 intestinal transplant recipients enrolled in the cohort, one of whom was a retransplant, 3 patients without pretransplant specimens were excluded. Donor T cell macrochimerism was defined as a peak of at least 4% donor T cells among recipient peripheral blood mononuclear cells. Rather than being sequenced by the commercial service, samples from a few later patients were sequenced in-house on an Illumina MiSeq and processed with MiXCR. What the authors observed across the whole study: Conclusions were limited by the relatively low number and heterogeneity of intestinal transplant patients. GvH clones turned up in recipient bone marrow, with some appearing earlier in ileal mucosa or blood, a pattern consistent with an intestinal mucosal origin. In the allografts of patients with donor T cell macrochimerism, GvH to HvG T cell clonal ratios were high. Early after transplant, peak levels of circulating GvH clones were found to be associated with declines in HvG clones.

Regarding this clone: Which antigen it targets is not known. No much larger clonotype is one base removed from it; base qualities were not supplied.

Library creation used the immunoSEQ multiplex PCR assay. Adaptive Biotechnologies carried out high-throughput TCR-beta CDR3 sequencing of genomic DNA for most patients. The authors' pipeline ran thus. Adaptive's ImmunoSEQ software was the source of the TCR sequencing data for over 15 patients, while a few other patients were processed with MiXCR and VDJtools. Because the origin of CDR3 nucleotide sequences shared between donor and recipient could not be assigned, those sequences were removed. Alloreactive clones required at least 2-fold expansion over unstimulated cells and minimum CFSE-low frequency of 0.002% (template counts) or 0.001% (read counts). Mappable clones were those detected in sequenced pre-transplant spleen, lymph node, or MLR CFSE-low populations of the donor or recipient. Cumulative frequency of alloreactive clones was calculated as a percentage of all sequences weighted by copy number. TCRdb limited this immuneACCESS table to in-frame rearrangements with V and J called. A share of clones is missing; checked studies link under half to unresolved V genes, and the rest is unexplained. V, J and clone size are taken as reported in that table, and D and trimming were inferred from the DNA itself. For this sample there are tens of thousands of clones; roughly 95% appear just once. The ten largest account for about 0.55% of the sample.

In the first month after transplant, blood samples were collected up to 4 times, and after that at least monthly when available. V is clipped by 3 bases and J by 0 bases, and the sequence between their germline boundaries is 10 bases long. From the germline V gene (reference sequence), CDR1 is MNHEY and CDR2 is SMNVEV. From cysteine to phenylalanine, the CDR3 is 15 amino acids long. Only the CDR3 region is kept as DNA, spanning 45 bases read in frame from base 1. The material was PBMCs, obtained 156 days after intestinal transplant. The source of this sequence is a human patient who received an intestinal transplant, so some T cells may come from the graft donor. The rearranged segments are TRBV27 and TRBJ2-3, with the D call tentatively TRBD1 or TRBD2, each fitting 5 bases. The nucleotides read TGTGCCAGCAGTTTTCTGGGGGTGAGCACAGATACGCAGTATTTT. Its translation reads: CASSFLGVSTDTQYF.